This T cell receptor beta chain was profiled in a study of OX40 agonist ivuxolimab in advanced cancers. Turning to the study itself: Partial responses were achieved by three patients, of whom one had hepatocellular carcinoma and two had cutaneous melanoma.

Germline V gene data show CDR1 as SGHNT and CDR2 as YENEEA. The CDR3 has 13 amino acids. The ends were cut back, 4 bases at V and 2 bases at J, with 6 bases in the middle. Libraries were prepared by immunoSEQ multiplex PCR; TCRdb keeps only in-frame clonotypes and omits some of them. The sample records roughly 90,000 clones, just over 90% being singletons. V gene TRBV11-3 combines with J gene TRBJ1-3; tentative D call: TRBD1 (5 bases). Sequenced here: CD4+ or CD8+ T cells sorted from blood, sampled in a trial of the OX40 agonist ivuxolimab. The clonotype originates from an adult with an advanced solid tumor such as melanoma, head and neck, liver or kidney cancer. CDR3 sequence (DNA): TGTGCCAGCAGCTCGGACACTGGAAACACCATATATTTT. It translates to CASSSDTGNTIYF. The complete variable domain, with remaining parts taken from reference TRBV11-3 and TRBJ1-3, reads EAGVVQSPRYKIIEKKQPVAFWCNPISGHNTLYWYLQNLGQGPELLIRYENEEAVDDSQLPKDRFSAERLKGVDSTLKIQPAELGDSAVYLCASSSDTGNTIYFGEGSWLTVV.